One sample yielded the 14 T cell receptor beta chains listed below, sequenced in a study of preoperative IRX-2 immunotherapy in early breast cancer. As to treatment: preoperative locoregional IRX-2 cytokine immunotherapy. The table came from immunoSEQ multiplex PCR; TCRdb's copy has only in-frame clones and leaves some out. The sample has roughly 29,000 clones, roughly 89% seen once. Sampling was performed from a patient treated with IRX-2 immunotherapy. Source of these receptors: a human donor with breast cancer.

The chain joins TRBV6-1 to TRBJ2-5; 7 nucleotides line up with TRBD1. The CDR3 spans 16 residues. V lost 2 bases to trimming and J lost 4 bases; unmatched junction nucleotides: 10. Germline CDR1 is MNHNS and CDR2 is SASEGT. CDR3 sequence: CASSERGPQAGETQYF. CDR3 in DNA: TGTGCCAGCAGTGAAAGGGGGCCTCAGGCTGGAGAGACCCAGTACTTC.

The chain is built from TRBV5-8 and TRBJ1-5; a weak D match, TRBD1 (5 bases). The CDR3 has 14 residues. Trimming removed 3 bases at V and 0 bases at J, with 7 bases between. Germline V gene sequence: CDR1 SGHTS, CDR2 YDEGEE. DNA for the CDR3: TGTGCCAGCAGCTCCGGGGGTAGCAATCAGCCCCAGCATTTT. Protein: CASSSGGSNQPQHF.

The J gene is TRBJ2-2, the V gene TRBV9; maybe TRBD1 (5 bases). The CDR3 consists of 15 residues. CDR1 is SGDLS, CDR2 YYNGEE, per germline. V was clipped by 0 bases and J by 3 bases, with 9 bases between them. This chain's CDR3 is CASSVGQGYTGELFF. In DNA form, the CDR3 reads TGTGCCAGCAGCGTAGGGCAGGGCTACACCGGGGAGCTGTTTTTT.

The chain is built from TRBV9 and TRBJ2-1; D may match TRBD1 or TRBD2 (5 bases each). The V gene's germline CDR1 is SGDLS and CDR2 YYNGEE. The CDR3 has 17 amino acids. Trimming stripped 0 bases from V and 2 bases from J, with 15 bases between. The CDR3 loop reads CASSVGGASGPYNEQFF. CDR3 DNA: TGTGCCAGCAGCGTAGGAGGAGCGTCGGGACCCTACAATGAGCAGTTCTTC.

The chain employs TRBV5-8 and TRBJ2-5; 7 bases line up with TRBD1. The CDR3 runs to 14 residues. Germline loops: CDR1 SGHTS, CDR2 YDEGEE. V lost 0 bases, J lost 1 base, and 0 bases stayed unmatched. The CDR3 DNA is TGTGCCAGCAGCTTGGGGGACAGCCAAGAGACCCAGTACTTC. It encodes CASSLGDSQETQYF.

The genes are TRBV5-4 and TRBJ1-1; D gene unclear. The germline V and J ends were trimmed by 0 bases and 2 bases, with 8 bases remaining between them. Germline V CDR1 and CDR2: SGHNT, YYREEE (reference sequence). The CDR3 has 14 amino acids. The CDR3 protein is CASSLGGINTEAFF. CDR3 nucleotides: TGTGCCAGCAGCTTGGGAGGGATCAACACTGAAGCTTTCTTT.

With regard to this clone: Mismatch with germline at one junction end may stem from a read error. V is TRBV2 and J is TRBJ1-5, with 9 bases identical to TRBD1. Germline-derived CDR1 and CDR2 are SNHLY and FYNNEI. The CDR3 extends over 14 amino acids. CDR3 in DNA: TGTGCCAGCAGCGAAGGGACAGGGTCTCAGCCCCAGCATTTT. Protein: CASSEGTGSQPQHF. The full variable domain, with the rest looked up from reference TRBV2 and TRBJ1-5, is EPEVTQTPSHQVTQMGQEVILRCVPISNHLYFYWYRQILGQKVEFLVSFYNNEISEKSEIFDDQFSVERPDGSNFTLKIRSTKLEDSAMYFCASSEGTGSQPQHFGDGTRLSIL.

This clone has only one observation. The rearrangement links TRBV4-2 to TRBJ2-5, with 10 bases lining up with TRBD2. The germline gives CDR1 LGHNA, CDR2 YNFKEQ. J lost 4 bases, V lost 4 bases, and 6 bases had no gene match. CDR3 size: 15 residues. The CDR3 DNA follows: TGTGCCAGCAGCCCCTTAGCGGGGGGAGGAGAGACCCAGTACTTC. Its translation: CASSPLAGGGETQYF.

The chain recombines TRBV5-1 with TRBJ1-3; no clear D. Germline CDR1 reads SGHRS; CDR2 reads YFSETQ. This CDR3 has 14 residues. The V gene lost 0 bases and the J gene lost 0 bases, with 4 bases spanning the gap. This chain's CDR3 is CASSLDLSGNTIYF. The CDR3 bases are TGCGCCAGCAGCTTGGACCTCTCTGGAAACACCATATATTTT.

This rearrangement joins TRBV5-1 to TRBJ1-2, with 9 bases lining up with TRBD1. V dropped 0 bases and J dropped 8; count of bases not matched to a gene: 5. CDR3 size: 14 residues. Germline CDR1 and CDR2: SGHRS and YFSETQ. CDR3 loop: CASSLEGQGYGYTF. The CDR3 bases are TGCGCCAGCAGCTTGGAGGGACAGGGTTACGGCTACACCTTC. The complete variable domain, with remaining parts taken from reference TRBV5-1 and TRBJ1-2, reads KAGVTQTPRYLIKTRGQQVTLSCSPISGHRSVSWYQQTPGQGLQFLFEYFSETQRNKGNFPGRFSGRQFSNSRSEMNVSTLELGDSALYLCASSLEGQGYGYTFGSGTRLTVV.

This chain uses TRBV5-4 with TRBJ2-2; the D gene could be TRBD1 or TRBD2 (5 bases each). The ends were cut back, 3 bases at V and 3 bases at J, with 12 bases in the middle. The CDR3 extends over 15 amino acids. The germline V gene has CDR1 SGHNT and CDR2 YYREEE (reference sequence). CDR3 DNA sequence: TGTGCCAGCAGCTCCGGGACGGTCGACACCGGGGAGCTGTTTTTT. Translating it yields CASSSGTVDTGELFF.

Here the CDR3 DNA reads TGTGCCAGCAGTCTGGGCGGGTTCAACTATGGCTACACCTTC. The encoded protein is CASSLGGFNYGYTF. V gene TRBV7-9 combines with J gene TRBJ1-2; D ambiguous. The CDR3 extends over 14 amino acids. Germline V gene data show CDR1 as SEHNR and CDR2 as FQNEAQ (reference sequence). V lost 6 bases to trimming and J lost 2 bases, with 13 bases between them. The variable domain in full, with the rest retrieved from reference TRBV7-9 and TRBJ1-2, is DTGVSQNPRHKITKRGQNVTFRCDPISEHNRLYWYRQTLGQGPEFLTYFQNEAQLEKSRLLSDRFSAERPKGSFSTLEIQRTEQGDSAMYLCASSLGGFNYGYTFGSGTRLTVV.

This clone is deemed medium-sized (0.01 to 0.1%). CDR3 DNA: TGTGCCAGCAGCTCGGGACCTAACTACGAGCAGTACTTC. Translation: CASSSGPNYEQYF. The gene calls are TRBV7-6 and TRBJ2-7; D tentatively reads TRBD1 or TRBD2 (5 bases each). The CDR3 runs to 13 residues. V was trimmed by 4 bases and J by 3 bases, leaving 10 bases between them. Germline values: CDR1 SGHVS, CDR2 FNYEAQ.

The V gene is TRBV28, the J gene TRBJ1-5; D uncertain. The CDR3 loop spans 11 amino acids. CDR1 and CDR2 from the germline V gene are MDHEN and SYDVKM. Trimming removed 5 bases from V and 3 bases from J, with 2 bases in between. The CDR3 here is CASSPNQPQHF. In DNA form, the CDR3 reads TGTGCCAGCAGTCCCAATCAGCCCCAGCATTTT.